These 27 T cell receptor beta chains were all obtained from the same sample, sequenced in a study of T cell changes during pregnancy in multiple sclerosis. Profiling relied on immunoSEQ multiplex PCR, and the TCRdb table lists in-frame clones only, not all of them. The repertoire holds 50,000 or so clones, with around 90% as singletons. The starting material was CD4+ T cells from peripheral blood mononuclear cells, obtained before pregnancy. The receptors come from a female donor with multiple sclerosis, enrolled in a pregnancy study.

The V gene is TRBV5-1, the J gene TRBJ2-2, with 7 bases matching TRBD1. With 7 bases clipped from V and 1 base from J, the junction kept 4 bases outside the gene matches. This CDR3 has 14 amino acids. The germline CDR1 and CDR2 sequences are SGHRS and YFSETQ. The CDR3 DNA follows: TGCGCCAGCGCTGACAGGGTGAACACCGGGGAGCTGTTTTTT. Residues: CASADRVNTGELFF.

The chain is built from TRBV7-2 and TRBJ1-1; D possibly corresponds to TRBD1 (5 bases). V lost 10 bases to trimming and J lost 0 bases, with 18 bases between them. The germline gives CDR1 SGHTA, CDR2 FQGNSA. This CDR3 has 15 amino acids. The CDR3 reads CATVMGGIMNTEAFF. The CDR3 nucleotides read TGTGCCACAGTCATGGGGGGGATCATGAACACTGAAGCTTTCTTT.

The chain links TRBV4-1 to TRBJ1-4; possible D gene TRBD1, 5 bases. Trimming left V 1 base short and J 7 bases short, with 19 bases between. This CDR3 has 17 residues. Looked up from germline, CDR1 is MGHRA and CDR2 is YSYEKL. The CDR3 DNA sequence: TGCGCCAGCAGCCAAGGTTTTAGGGGTCAGGGAAGTGAAAAACTGTTTTTT. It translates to CASSQGFRGQGSEKLFF.

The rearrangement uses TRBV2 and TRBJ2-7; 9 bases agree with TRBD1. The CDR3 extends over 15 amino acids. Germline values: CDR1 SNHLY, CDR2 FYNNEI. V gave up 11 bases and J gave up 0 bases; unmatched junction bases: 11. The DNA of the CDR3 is TGTGCCGTAGGGGGCCGGGGACAGGGCTCCTACGAGCAGTACTTC. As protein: CAVGGRGQGSYEQYF. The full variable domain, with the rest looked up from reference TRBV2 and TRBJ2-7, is EPEVTQTPSHQVTQMGQEVILRCVPISNHLYFYWYRQILGQKVEFLVSFYNNEISEKSEIFDDQFSVERPDGSNFTLKIRSTKLEDSAMYFCAVGGRGQGSYEQYFGPGTRLTVT.

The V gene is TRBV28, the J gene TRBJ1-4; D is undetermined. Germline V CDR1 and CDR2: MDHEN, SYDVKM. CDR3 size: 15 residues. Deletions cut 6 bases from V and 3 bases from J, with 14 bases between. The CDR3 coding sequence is TGTGCCAGCAGCTCGGGCGGGGAGGCTAATGAAAAACTGTTTTTT. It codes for CASSSGGEANEKLFF.

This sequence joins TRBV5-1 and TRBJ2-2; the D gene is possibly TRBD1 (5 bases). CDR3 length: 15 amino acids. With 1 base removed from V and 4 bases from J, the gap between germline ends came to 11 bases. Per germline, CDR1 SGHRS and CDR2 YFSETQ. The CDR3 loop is CASSLTGSFTGELFF. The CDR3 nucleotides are TGCGCCAGCAGCTTGACAGGCTCTTTCACCGGGGAGCTGTTTTTT. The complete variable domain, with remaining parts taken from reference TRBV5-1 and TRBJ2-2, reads KAGVTQTPRYLIKTRGQQVTLSCSPISGHRSVSWYQQTPGQGLQFLFEYFSETQRNKGNFPGRFSGRQFSNSRSEMNVSTLELGDSALYLCASSLTGSFTGELFFGEGSRLTVL.

The CDR3 reads CASSAGMGTGDEKLFF. DNA of the CDR3: TGTGCCAGCAGTGCCGGGATGGGGACAGGGGATGAAAAACTGTTTTTT. This chain uses TRBV6-1 with TRBJ1-4, with 10 bases aligning to TRBD1. Germline V gives CDR1 MNHNS, CDR2 SASEGT. The ends lost 4 bases at V and 6 bases at J; junction bases unmatched: 8. The CDR3 has 16 amino acids.

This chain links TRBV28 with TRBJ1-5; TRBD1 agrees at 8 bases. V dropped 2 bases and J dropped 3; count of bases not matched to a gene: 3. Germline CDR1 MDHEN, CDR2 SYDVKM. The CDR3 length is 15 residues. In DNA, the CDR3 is TGTGCCAGCAGTTTAAGGACAGGGAACAATCAGCCCCAGCATTTT. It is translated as CASSLRTGNNQPQHF.

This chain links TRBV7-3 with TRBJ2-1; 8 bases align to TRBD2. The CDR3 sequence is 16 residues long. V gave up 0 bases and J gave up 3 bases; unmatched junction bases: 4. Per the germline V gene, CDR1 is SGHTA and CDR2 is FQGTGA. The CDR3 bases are TGTGCCAGCAGCTTAACGGCTAGCGGGTACTACAATGAGCAGTTCTTC. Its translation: CASSLTASGYYNEQFF.

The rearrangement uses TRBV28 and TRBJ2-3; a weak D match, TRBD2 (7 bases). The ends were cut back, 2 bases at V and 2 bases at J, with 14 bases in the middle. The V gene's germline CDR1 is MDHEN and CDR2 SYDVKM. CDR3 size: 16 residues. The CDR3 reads CASSLQGRGYTDTQYF. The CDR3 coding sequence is TGTGCCAGCAGTTTACAAGGGAGGGGGTACACAGATACGCAGTATTTT.

CDR3 loop: CASSKARTGANEKLFF. The CDR3 nucleotides are TGTGCCAGCAGCAAAGCCAGGACAGGGGCTAATGAAAAACTGTTTTTT. The rearrangement joins TRBV21-1 to TRBJ1-4; no check of the table's D call, TRBD1, against the DNA was made. TRBV21-1 is a pseudogene. This CDR3 comprises 16 residues.

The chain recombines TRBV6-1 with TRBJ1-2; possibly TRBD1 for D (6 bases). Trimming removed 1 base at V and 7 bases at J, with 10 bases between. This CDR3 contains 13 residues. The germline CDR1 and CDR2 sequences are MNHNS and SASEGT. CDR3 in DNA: TGTGCCAGCAGTGAAGAACAGGGCCGTGGCTACACCTTC. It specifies CASSEEQGRGYTF.

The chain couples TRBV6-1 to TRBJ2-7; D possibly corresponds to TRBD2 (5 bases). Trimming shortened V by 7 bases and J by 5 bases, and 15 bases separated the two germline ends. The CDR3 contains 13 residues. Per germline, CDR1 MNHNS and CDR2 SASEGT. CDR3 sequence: CASMVFAEDEQYF. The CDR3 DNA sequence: TGTGCCAGCATGGTCTTTGCGGAGGACGAGCAGTACTTC.

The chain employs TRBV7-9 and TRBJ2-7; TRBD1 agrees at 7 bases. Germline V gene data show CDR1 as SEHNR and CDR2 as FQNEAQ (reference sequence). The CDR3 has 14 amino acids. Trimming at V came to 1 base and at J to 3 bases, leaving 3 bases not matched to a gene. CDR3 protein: CASSLGTGNYEQYF. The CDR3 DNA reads TGTGCCAGCAGCTTAGGGACAGGCAACTACGAGCAGTACTTC.

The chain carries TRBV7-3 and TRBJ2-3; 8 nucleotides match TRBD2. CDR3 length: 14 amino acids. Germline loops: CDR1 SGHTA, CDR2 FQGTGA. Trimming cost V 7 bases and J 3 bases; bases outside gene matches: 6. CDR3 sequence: CASNSGTRTDTQYF. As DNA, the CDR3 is TGTGCCAGCAATAGCGGGACCAGAACAGATACGCAGTATTTT.

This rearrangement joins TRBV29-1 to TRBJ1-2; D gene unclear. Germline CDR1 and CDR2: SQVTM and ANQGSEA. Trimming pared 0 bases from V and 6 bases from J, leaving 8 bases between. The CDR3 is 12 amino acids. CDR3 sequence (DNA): TGCAGCGTTGAAGATCCCGGGGATGGCTACACCTTC. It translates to CSVEDPGDGYTF.

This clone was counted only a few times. This CDR3 reads CASSLRYYEAFF. In nucleotides, the CDR3 is TGTGCCAGCAGCTTAAGGTACTATGAAGCTTTCTTT. The rearrangement uses TRBV7-9 and TRBJ1-1; no clear D. Germline V CDR1 and CDR2: SEHNR, FQNEAQ (reference sequence). This CDR3 has 12 residues. V lost 2 bases to trimming and J lost 7 bases, with 8 bases between them.

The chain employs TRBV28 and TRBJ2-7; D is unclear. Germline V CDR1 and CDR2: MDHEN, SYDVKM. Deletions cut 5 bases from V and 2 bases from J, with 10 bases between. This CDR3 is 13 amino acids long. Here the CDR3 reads CASSEAMPYEQYF. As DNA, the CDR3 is TGTGCCAGCAGTGAAGCCATGCCCTACGAGCAGTACTTC. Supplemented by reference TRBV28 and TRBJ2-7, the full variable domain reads DVKVTQSSRYLVKRTGEKVFLECVQDMDHENMFWYRQDPGLGLRLIYFSYDVKMKEKGDIPEGYSVSREKKERFSLILESASTNQTSMYLCASSEAMPYEQYFGPGTRLTVT.

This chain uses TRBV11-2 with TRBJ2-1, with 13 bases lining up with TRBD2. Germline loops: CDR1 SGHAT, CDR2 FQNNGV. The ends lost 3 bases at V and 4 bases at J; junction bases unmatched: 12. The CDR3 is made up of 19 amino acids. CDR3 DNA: TGTGCCAGCAGCTTTTCTACTAGCGGGAGGGGTTTGGGATACAATGAGCAGTTCTTC. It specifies CASSFSTSGRGLGYNEQFF.

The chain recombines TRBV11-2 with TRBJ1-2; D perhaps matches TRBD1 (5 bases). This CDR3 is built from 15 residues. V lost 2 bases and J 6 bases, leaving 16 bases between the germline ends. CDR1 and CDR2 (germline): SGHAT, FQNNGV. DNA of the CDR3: TGTGCCAGCAGCTTAATTTCCAGGGATCGCCATGGCTACACCTTC. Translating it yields CASSLISRDRHGYTF.

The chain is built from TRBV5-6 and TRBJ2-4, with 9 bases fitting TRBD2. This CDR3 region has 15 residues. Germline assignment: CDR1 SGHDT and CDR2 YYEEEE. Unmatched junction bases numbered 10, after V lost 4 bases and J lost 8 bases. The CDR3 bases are TGTGCCAGCAGCCAAGGCTCTAGCGGGAAGGACATTCAGTACTTC. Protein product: CASSQGSSGKDIQYF.

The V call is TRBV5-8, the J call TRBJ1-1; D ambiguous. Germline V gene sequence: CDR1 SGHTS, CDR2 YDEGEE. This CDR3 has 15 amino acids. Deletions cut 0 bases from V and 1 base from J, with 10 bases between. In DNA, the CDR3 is TGTGCCAGCAGCTTGGTGGGCACAGCGAACACTGAAGCTTTCTTT. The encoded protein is CASSLVGTANTEAFF.

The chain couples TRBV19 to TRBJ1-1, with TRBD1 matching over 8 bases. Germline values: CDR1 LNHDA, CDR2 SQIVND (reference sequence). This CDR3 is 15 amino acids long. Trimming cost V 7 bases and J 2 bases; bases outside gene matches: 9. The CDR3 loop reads CASTPIQGGNTEAFF. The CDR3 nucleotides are TGTGCCAGTACCCCGATACAGGGGGGAAACACTGAAGCTTTCTTT.

The CDR3 reads CASSGGEDYGYTF. DNA for the CDR3: TGTGCCAGCAGTGGCGGGGAGGACTATGGCTACACCTTC. This chain links TRBV2 with TRBJ1-2; unclear D gene. CDR3 length: 13 amino acids. Germline CDR1 and CDR2: SNHLY and FYNNEI. V was cut by 4 bases and J by 3 bases, with 9 bases left in between.

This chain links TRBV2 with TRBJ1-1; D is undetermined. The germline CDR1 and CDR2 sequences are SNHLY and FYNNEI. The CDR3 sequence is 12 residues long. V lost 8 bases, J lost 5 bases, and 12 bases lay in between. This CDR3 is CASLVPGTEAFF. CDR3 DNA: TGTGCCAGCCTGGTTCCAGGAACTGAAGCTTTCTTT.

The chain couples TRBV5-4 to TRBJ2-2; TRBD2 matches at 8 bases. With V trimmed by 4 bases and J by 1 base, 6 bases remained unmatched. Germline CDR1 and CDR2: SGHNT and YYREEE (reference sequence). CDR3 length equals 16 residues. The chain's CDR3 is CASSPLSGKNTGELFF. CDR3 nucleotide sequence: TGTGCCAGCAGCCCCCTTAGCGGGAAGAACACCGGGGAGCTGTTTTTT.

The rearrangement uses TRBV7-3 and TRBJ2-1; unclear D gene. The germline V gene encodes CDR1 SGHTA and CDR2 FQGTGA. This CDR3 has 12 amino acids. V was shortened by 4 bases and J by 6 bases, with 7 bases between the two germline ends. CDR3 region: CASSSGINEQFF. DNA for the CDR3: TGTGCCAGCAGCTCCGGTATCAATGAGCAGTTCTTC.